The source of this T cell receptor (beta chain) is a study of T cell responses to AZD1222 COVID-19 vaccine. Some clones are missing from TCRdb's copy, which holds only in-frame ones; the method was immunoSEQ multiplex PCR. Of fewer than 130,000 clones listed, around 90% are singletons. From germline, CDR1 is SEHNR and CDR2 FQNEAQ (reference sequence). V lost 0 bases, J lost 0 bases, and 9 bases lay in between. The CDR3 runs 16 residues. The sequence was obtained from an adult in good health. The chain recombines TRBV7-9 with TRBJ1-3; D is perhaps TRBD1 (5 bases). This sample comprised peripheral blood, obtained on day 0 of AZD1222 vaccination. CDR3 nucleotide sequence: TGTGCCAGCAGCTTAGCGGGGCAAATCTCTGGAAACACCATATATTTT. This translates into CASSLAGQISGNTIYF. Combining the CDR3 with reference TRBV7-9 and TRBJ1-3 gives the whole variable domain DTGVSQNPRHKITKRGQNVTFRCDPISEHNRLYWYRQTLGQGPEFLTYFQNEAQLEKSRLLSDRFSAERPKGSFSTLEIQRTEQGDSAMYLCASSLAGQISGNTIYFGEGSWLTVV.